The 26 T cell receptor beta chains below come from one sample, sequenced in a study of molecular identifiers for immune sequencing clone quantification. TCRdb re-called the PCR reads with MiXCR, one entry per CDR3 protein. This table holds hundreds of thousands of distinct CDR3 sequences, roughly a quarter found once. Source material: naive CD8+ T cells from blood, with Jurkat cell RNA spiked in. Noted subset: FACS-sorted CD8+CD4-CCR7+CD45RA+ naive T cells. The receptors derive from a human donor in good health. Some libraries in this study had Jurkat cell RNA spiked in.

This clonotype was counted ten times or more. The chain links TRBV7-2 to TRBJ2-5, with D perhaps assigned TRBD1 or TRBD2 (5 bases each). Germline lookup yields CDR1 SGHTA and CDR2 FQGNSA. With 2 bases removed from V and 3 bases from J, the gap between germline ends came to 10 bases. The CDR3 is made up of 14 amino acids. The CDR3 sequence: CASSLLGTEETQYF. CDR3 sequence (DNA): TGTGCCAGCAGCTTACTAGGGACCGAAGAGACCCAGTACTTC.

This clonotype came up many times. The rearrangement joins TRBV7-2 to TRBJ2-7, with D hard to call. V was pared by 5 bases and J by 1 base, with 9 bases between. This CDR3 comprises 13 residues. The germline V gene has CDR1 SGHTA and CDR2 FQGNSA. The CDR3 coding sequence is TGTGCCAGCAGCCTGGACCCTTCCTACGAGCAGTACTTC. The encoded protein is CASSLDPSYEQYF.

This clonotype has only a few counts. The chain has TRBV28 and TRBJ1-2, with D possibly being TRBD1 (5 bases). Trimming stripped 5 bases from V and 6 bases from J, with 16 bases between. Germline V gene sequence: CDR1 MDHEN, CDR2 SYDVKM. This CDR3 has 14 amino acids. The CDR3 DNA reads TGTGCCAGCAGTCTAGTCCTACAGGCTGATGGCTACACCTTC. This sequence encodes CASSLVLQADGYTF.

This clonotype was detected only a few times. The CDR3 spells CASSSGYGTYEQYF. DNA for the CDR3: TGTGCCAGCAGTTCGGGCTACGGGACCTACGAGCAGTACTTC. The V call is TRBV27, the J call TRBJ2-7; a possible D gene is TRBD2 (5 bases). The V gene's germline CDR1 is MNHEY and CDR2 SMNVEV (reference sequence). Between the trimmed V and J ends, which lost 4 bases and 2 bases, there was a span of 12 bases. The CDR3 contains 14 residues.

Note on this clonotype: Just one base apart from a much larger clone, this may be a read error. This chain uses TRBV5-3 with TRBJ1-1; maybe TRBD1 (5 bases). TRBV5-3 is designated an ORF whose function remains uncertain. The V gene lost 8 bases and the J gene lost 4 bases, with 18 bases spanning the gap. CDR3 length: 14 residues. Here the CDR3 DNA reads TGTGCCAGCAGCATGTGGGGGGAGGGCACTGAAGCTTTCTTT. Its protein product is CASSMWGEGTEAFF.

In its sample, this clonotype was seen many times. The chain employs TRBV12-3 or TRBV12-4 and TRBJ1-2, with TRBD1 matching 7 bases. The CDR3 runs to 14 residues. Trimming at V came to 5 bases and at J to 2 bases, leaving 5 bases not matched to a gene. The CDR3: CASSPGQKNYGYTF. CDR3 nucleotides: TGTGCCAGCAGTCCGGGACAGAAAAACTATGGCTACACCTTC.

The V call is TRBV7-6, the J call TRBJ2-7, with D possibly being TRBD1 (6 bases). This CDR3 has 18 amino acids. Germline CDR1 SGHVS, CDR2 FNYEAQ. The ends were cut back, 6 bases at V and 6 bases at J, with 30 bases in the middle. This CDR3 reads CASSRSERGGAILGEQYF. The DNA for the CDR3 is TGTGCCAGCAGTCGCTCCGAGCGTGGGGGCGCCATTCTCGGCGAGCAGTACTTC. The entire variable domain, with the rest obtained from reference TRBV7-6 and TRBJ2-7, is as follows: GAGVSQSPRYKVTKRGQDVALRCDPISGHVSLYWYRQALGQGPEFLTYFNYEAQQDKSGLPNDRFSAERPEGSISTLTIQRTEQRDSAMYRCASSRSERGGAILGEQYFGPGTRLTVT.

This clonotype showed up just a few times. The chain combines TRBV4-1 with TRBJ2-3; perhaps D is TRBD1 or TRBD2 (6 bases each). Germline CDR1 MGHRA, CDR2 YSYEKL. V dropped 4 bases and J dropped 0 bases, with 17 bases sitting between them. The length of the CDR3 is 17 residues. CDR3 protein: CASSPPGGRTSTDTQYF. DNA for the CDR3: TGCGCCAGCAGCCCACCCGGGGGCCGAACTAGCACAGATACGCAGTATTTT.

This clonotype was found many times. The chain joins TRBV7-9 to TRBJ2-3; 7 bases fit TRBD2. Losses at the gene ends were 6 bases for V and 0 bases for J; bases not matched to a gene: 12. This CDR3 has 17 residues. The germline CDR1 and CDR2 sequences are SEHNR and FQNEAQ (reference sequence). The CDR3 sequence: CASRPTQGGASTDTQYF. Written as DNA, the CDR3 is TGTGCCAGCAGACCTACGCAGGGAGGGGCTAGCACAGATACGCAGTATTTT.

This clonotype showed up many times. The genes are TRBV4-3 and TRBJ2-7, with 8 bases that match TRBD1. Looked up from germline, CDR1 is LGHNA and CDR2 is YSLEER. V shed 0 bases, J shed 3 bases, and the junction held 10 bases outside the gene matches. The CDR3 is 17 residues long. CDR3 region: CASSQEVSSGGLYEQYF. In nucleotides, the CDR3 is TGCGCCAGCAGCCAAGAGGTTTCCTCAGGGGGCCTCTACGAGCAGTACTTC.

To note about this clonotype: This sequence may be a read error, since a much larger clone differs from it by one base. The CDR3 DNA reads as TGTGCCAGCAGCACAGCCCGGGGGAAGGGCTCACCCCTCCACTTT. It translates to CASSTARGKGSPLHF. The V and J genes are TRBV21-1 and TRBJ1-6; TRBD1, the D gene given by the table, was not confirmed from the DNA. TRBV21-1 is flagged as a pseudogene. The CDR3 sequence is 15 residues long.

This clonotype was recorded at least ten times. V and J are TRBV12-3 or TRBV12-4 and TRBJ2-5; TRBD1 is a possible D gene (6 bases). This CDR3 spans 13 amino acids. Trimming took 8 bases from V and 0 from J, leaving 10 bases between them. The CDR3 protein is CASVDRNQETQYF. For the CDR3, the DNA is TGTGCCAGCGTAGACAGGAACCAAGAGACCCAGTACTTC.

Worth noting for this clonotype: Relative to the germline gene, one junction end is altered; a read error may explain this. J is TRBJ2-3 and V is TRBV27; tentatively, D is TRBD1 or TRBD2 (5 bases each). The CDR3 runs to 16 residues. Germline loops: CDR1 MNHEY, CDR2 SMNVEV (reference sequence). The chain's CDR3 is CASSSGTGWLTDAQYF. In DNA, the CDR3 is TGTGCCAGCAGTTCCGGGACGGGTTGGTTAACAGATGCGCAGTATTTT.

About this clonotype itself: This sequence may be a read error, since a much larger clone differs from it by one base. This CDR3 is missing its conserved last phenylalanine or tryptophan, likely due to a read error. This chain connects TRBV12-3 or TRBV12-4 to TRBJ2-1; 9 bases map to TRBD1. This CDR3 contains 16 residues. Trimming took 6 bases from V and 4 from J; bases not matched to a gene: 10. CDR3 amino acids: CASSSNRDRAYNEQFL. The CDR3 region has the DNA TGTGCCAGCAGCTCGAACCGGGACAGGGCTTACAATGAGCAGTTCCTC.

This clonotype was seen a few times. This sequence joins TRBV9 and TRBJ2-3; 9 bases align to TRBD2. The CDR3 runs to 16 residues. V dropped 4 bases and J dropped 2; count of bases not matched to a gene: 8. From germline, CDR1 is SGDLS and CDR2 YYNGEE. For the CDR3, the DNA is TGTGCCAGCAGCCCTGGGGGCGGGGGGGACACAGATACGCAGTATTTT. Protein product: CASSPGGGGDTDTQYF.

The chain carries TRBV5-4 and TRBJ2-1; D remains unclear. The germline V and J ends were trimmed by 0 bases and 7 bases, with 8 bases remaining between them. CDR1 and CDR2 (germline): SGHNT, YYREEE (reference sequence). This CDR3 contains 13 residues. CDR3 loop: CASSLGWGNEQFF. The DNA of the CDR3 is TGTGCCAGCAGCTTGGGCTGGGGTAATGAGCAGTTCTTC.

This clonotype has ten or more counts. The CDR3 region is CASSEGGWVYEQYF. The CDR3 DNA follows: TGTGCCAGCAGTGAAGGTGGTTGGGTGTACGAGCAGTACTTC. The chain joins TRBV2 to TRBJ2-7; D gene unclear. The CDR3 contains 14 residues. V was trimmed by 1 base and J by 4 bases, leaving 11 bases between them. CDR1 is SNHLY, CDR2 FYNNEI, per germline.

On this clonotype itself: This sequence may be a read error, since a much larger clone differs from it by one base. The chain recombines TRBV7-9 with TRBJ2-5; the D call may be TRBD1 or TRBD2 (5 bases each). CDR3 size: 15 residues. CDR1 is SEHNR, CDR2 FQNEAQ, per germline (reference sequence). V gave up 7 bases and J gave up 0 bases, with 15 bases separating them. Here the CDR3 DNA reads TGTGCCAGCAACGGAAGGGGAGTACACCAAGAGACCCAGTACTTC. This translates into CASNGRGVHQETQYF.

The genes are TRBV28 and TRBJ2-7; TRBD2 agrees at 11 bases. Germline CDR1 MDHEN, CDR2 SYDVKM. CDR3 length: 15 residues. J gave up 6 bases and V 11 bases, and 15 bases lay outside the gene matches. CDR3 sequence: CAGSLRGLAVGEQYF. The DNA of the CDR3 is TGTGCCGGCTCGTTAAGGGGACTAGCGGTCGGCGAGCAGTACTTC.

In this sample, this clonotype turned up many times. The chain links TRBV7-9 to TRBJ2-3; D tentatively reads TRBD1 or TRBD2 (5 bases each). From germline, CDR1 is SEHNR and CDR2 FQNEAQ (reference sequence). V lost 4 bases and J lost 1, with 15 bases in between. The CDR3 runs 16 residues. The CDR3 protein is CASSYRTGGGTDTQYF. CDR3 in DNA: TGTGCCAGCAGCTACCGAACTGGGGGTGGCACAGATACGCAGTATTTT.

This clonotype was observed a few times. The chain employs TRBV6-5 and TRBJ2-7; TRBD1 agrees at 7 bases. The V segment lost 2 bases and the J segment 4 bases; nucleotides outside the gene matches: 2. There are 13 residues in the CDR3. Per the germline V gene, CDR1 is MNHEY and CDR2 is SVGAGI. Here the CDR3 DNA reads TGTGCCAGCAGTTACACACAGGGGTACGAGCAGTACTTC. Protein product: CASSYTQGYEQYF.

This clonotype was seen at least ten times. The rearrangement links TRBV7-2 to TRBJ1-1, with D perhaps TRBD1 (6 bases). CDR3 length: 13 amino acids. Germline-derived CDR1 and CDR2 are SGHTA and FQGNSA. V was cut by 6 bases and J by 6 bases, with 14 bases left in between. The CDR3 nucleotides read TGTGCCAGCAGGCTGATCGGGGGCCCTGAAGCTTTCTTT. It yields the protein CASRLIGGPEAFF.

The table lists this clonotype with a few counts. V is TRBV28 and J is TRBJ2-7; D remains unclear. The V and J ends lost 3 bases and 2 bases respectively, with 11 bases between them. The CDR3 is 14 residues long. The germline V gene has CDR1 MDHEN and CDR2 SYDVKM. The chain's CDR3 is CASSLLRLAYEQYF. Here the CDR3 DNA reads TGTGCCAGCAGTTTGCTCAGGCTTGCCTACGAGCAGTACTTC. The whole variable domain, remainder taken from reference TRBV28 and TRBJ2-7, is DVKVTQSSRYLVKRTGEKVFLECVQDMDHENMFWYRQDPGLGLRLIYFSYDVKMKEKGDIPEGYSVSREKKERFSLILESASTNQTSMYLCASSLLRLAYEQYFGPGTRLTVT.

This clonotype was seen ten or more times. This chain joins TRBV7-9 and TRBJ1-1, with TRBD1 identical over 12 bases. This CDR3 comprises 15 residues. Losses at the gene ends were 5 bases for V and 3 bases for J; bases not matched to a gene: 4. Germline V gene data show CDR1 as SEHNR and CDR2 as FQNEAQ (reference sequence). CDR3 residues: CASSMGQGAYTEAFF. CDR3 coding DNA: TGTGCCAGCAGCATGGGACAGGGGGCCTACACTGAAGCTTTCTTT. The variable domain in full, completed from reference TRBV7-9 and TRBJ1-1, reads DTGVSQNPRHKITKRGQNVTFRCDPISEHNRLYWYRQTLGQGPEFLTYFQNEAQLEKSRLLSDRFSAERPKGSFSTLEIQRTEQGDSAMYLCASSMGQGAYTEAFFGQGTRLTVV.

The rearrangement links TRBV4-3 to TRBJ2-5, with TRBD2 matching 8 bases. V trimming: 4 bases; J trimming: 5 bases; junction bases outside the gene matches: 12. CDR1 is LGHNA, CDR2 YSLEER, per germline. This CDR3 comprises 16 residues. CDR3 bases: TGCGCCAGCAGCCCTGAGTGGAGCGGGGGTAGCGAGACCCAGTACTTC. It specifies CASSPEWSGGSETQYF.

This clonotype was picked up a small number of times. The chain carries TRBV7-9 and TRBJ2-7; 11 positions agree with TRBD2. Germline V lookup: CDR1 SEHNR, CDR2 FQNEAQ (reference sequence). Losses at the gene ends were 3 bases for V and 2 bases for J; bases not matched to a gene: 3. This CDR3 is 15 amino acids long. In nucleotides, the CDR3 is TGTGCCAGCAGCTTGGGACTAGCGGCAGCCTACGAGCAGTACTTC. This sequence encodes CASSLGLAAAYEQYF.